This T cell receptor beta chain was documented in a study of T cell responses to AZD1222 COVID-19 vaccine. Study findings and constraints: Only a handful of people who got AZD1222 tested seropositive at baseline. Spike-specific TCR breadth and depth both grew after two AZD1222 doses. Reportedly, nearly half of unique spike TCRs recognized epitopes outside B.1.351/B.1.1.7 mutations. In a largely white British group with more females than males, clonal diversity was possibly underestimated.

The assay was immunoSEQ multiplex PCR, and TCRdb's table has in-frame clones only and misses some. The top ten clones hold almost 9.5% of a sample with about 120,000 clones, 70% to 90% of them seen once. The germline CDR1 and CDR2 sequences are MNHNS and SASEGT. V lost 2 bases and J 4 bases, leaving 8 bases between the germline ends. This CDR3 spans 13 amino acids. For this clone: The antigen is not known.

This specimen was peripheral blood, taken on day 0 of AZD1222 vaccination. This chain uses TRBV6-1 with TRBJ1-2; D unresolved. The TCR sequence derives from an adult in good health. CDR3 loop: CASSELVSYGYTF. The DNA for the CDR3 is TGTGCCAGCAGTGAACTAGTGAGCTATGGCTACACCTTC.